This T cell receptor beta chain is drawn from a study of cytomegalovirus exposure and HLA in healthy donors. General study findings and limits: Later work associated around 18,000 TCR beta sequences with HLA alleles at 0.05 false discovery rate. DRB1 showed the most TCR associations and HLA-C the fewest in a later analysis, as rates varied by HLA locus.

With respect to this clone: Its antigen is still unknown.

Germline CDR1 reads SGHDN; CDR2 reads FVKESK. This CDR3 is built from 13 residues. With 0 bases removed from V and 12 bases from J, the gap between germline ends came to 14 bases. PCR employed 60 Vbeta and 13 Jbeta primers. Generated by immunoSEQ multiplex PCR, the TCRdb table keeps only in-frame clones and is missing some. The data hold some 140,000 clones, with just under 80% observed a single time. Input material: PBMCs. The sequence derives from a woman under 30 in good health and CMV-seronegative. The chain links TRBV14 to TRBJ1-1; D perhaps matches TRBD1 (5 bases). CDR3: CASSQEGWQGTFF. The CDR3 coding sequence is TGTGCCAGCAGCCAAGAAGGGTGGCAGGGAACTTTCTTT.